A single sample is the source of the 14 T cell receptor beta chains below, sequenced in a study of CD8+ T cells in alopecia areata. RNA was isolated and reverse transcribed to cDNA, the sequencing template. Generated by immunoSEQ multiplex PCR, the TCRdb table keeps only in-frame clones and is missing some. Of around 120,000 clones in the sample, about 61% are singletons; the top ten hold 2.5% to 3%. Source material: CD4+ T cells sorted from blood. The receptors originated from a human donor in good health.

V usage is TRBV7-8 and J usage is TRBJ2-7; D might be TRBD2 (5 bases). Germline CDR1 and CDR2: SGHVS and FQNEAQ. The CDR3 has 14 residues. With 1 base removed from V and 0 bases from J, the gap between germline ends came to 7 bases. The CDR3 region has the DNA TGTGCCAGCAGCTTAGATCGGGGCTCCTACGAGCAGTACTTC. Its protein product is CASSLDRGSYEQYF.

J is TRBJ2-7 and V is TRBV10-2; maybe TRBD1 (6 bases). V was pared by 8 bases and J by 0 bases, with 17 bases between. Per the germline V gene, CDR1 is WSHSY and CDR2 is SAAADI. The CDR3 is 15 amino acids. The CDR3 DNA is TGCGCCAGCCATGATGACAGGCTTCTCTCCTACGAGCAGTACTTC. Its translation is CASHDDRLLSYEQYF.

V is TRBV29-1 and J is TRBJ2-1, with D uncertain. The CDR3 runs to 12 residues. The germline V gene encodes CDR1 SQVTM and CDR2 ANQGSEA. In DNA form, the CDR3 reads TGCAGTACCTCGAGCTCCTACAATGAGCAGTTCTTC. It translates to CSTSSSYNEQFF.

Comments on this clone: This sample also contains other DNA sequences that code for the same CDR3. The V call is TRBV2, the J call TRBJ1-2, with TRBD1 as a possible D gene (5 bases). Trimming pared 6 bases from V and 2 bases from J, leaving 7 bases between. Germline CDR1 is SNHLY and CDR2 is FYNNEI. CDR3 length: 12 residues. The CDR3 sequence is CASSRDNYGYTF. Written as DNA, the CDR3 is TGTGCCAGCAGCCGGGACAACTATGGCTACACCTTC. The entire variable domain, with the rest obtained from reference TRBV2 and TRBJ1-2, is as follows: EPEVTQTPSHQVTQMGQEVILRCVPISNHLYFYWYRQILGQKVEFLVSFYNNEISEKSEIFDDQFSVERPDGSNFTLKIRSTKLEDSAMYFCASSRDNYGYTFGSGTRLTVV.

The chain recombines TRBV5-1 with TRBJ2-7; D is ambiguous. Germline-derived CDR1 and CDR2 are SGHRS and YFSETQ. CDR3 length equals 14 residues. V gave up 5 bases and J gave up 0 bases, with 12 bases separating them. The CDR3 loop is CASRALISSYEQYF. CDR3 DNA sequence: TGCGCCAGCAGGGCCCTTATCAGCTCCTACGAGCAGTACTTC.

This clone was found once. The gene calls are TRBV4-1 and TRBJ1-1; no clear D. Germline CDR1 MGHRA, CDR2 YSYEKL. This CDR3 has 12 amino acids. The V end lost 0 bases, the J end lost 7 bases, and 6 bases lay between the germline ends. The CDR3, as DNA: TGCGCCAGCAGCCAAGAAGGGCTTGAAGCTTTCTTT. Its translation is CASSQEGLEAFF.

The V gene is TRBV9, the J gene TRBJ2-2; no clear D. V lost 4 bases and J lost 1, with 11 bases in between. Germline-derived CDR1 and CDR2 are SGDLS and YYNGEE. The length of the CDR3 is 15 residues. The CDR3 protein is CASSPATLNTGELFF. CDR3 DNA: TGTGCCAGCAGCCCAGCGACGTTGAACACCGGGGAGCTGTTTTTT.

This clone was detected only a few times. The rearrangement uses TRBV29-1 and TRBJ2-1; 11 nucleotides match TRBD2. The CDR3 spans 16 residues. The germline V gene encodes CDR1 SQVTM and CDR2 ANQGSEA. Trimming removed 6 bases from V and 0 bases from J; junction bases left unmatched: 7. The CDR3 reads CSVGKTSGDSYNEQFF. In DNA, the CDR3 is TGCAGCGTCGGAAAGACTAGCGGGGACTCCTACAATGAGCAGTTCTTC.

The sample holds one count of this clone. The V gene is TRBV27, the J gene TRBJ1-1; 8 bases fit TRBD1. The CDR3 spans 14 residues. The germline V gene encodes CDR1 MNHEY and CDR2 SMNVEV (reference sequence). V shed 7 bases and J 8 bases; nucleotides not matched to a gene: 12. The CDR3 reads CASTQAGTGNEAFF. For the CDR3, the DNA is TGTGCCAGCACCCAGGCGGGGACAGGTAACGAAGCTTTCTTT.

The chain's CDR3 is CASRAEMNTEAFF. CDR3 nucleotides: TGTGCCAGCAGGGCAGAAATGAACACTGAAGCTTTCTTT. The chain joins TRBV2 to TRBJ1-1, with D unclear. Germline V CDR1 and CDR2: SNHLY, FYNNEI. Trimming cost V 6 bases and J 0 bases, with 8 bases left between them. The CDR3 spans 13 residues.

This chain uses TRBV2 with TRBJ1-2; a weak D match, TRBD1 (5 bases). The germline gives CDR1 SNHLY, CDR2 FYNNEI. This CDR3 spans 12 amino acids. Trimming left V 6 bases short and J 3 bases short, with 8 bases between. CDR3 sequence reads: CASRTEHYGYTF. Written as DNA, the CDR3 is TGTGCCAGCAGGACAGAACACTATGGCTACACCTTC.

V is TRBV7-9 and J is TRBJ2-5; D ambiguous. Germline V CDR1 and CDR2: SEHNR, FQNEAQ (reference sequence). The CDR3 covers 13 residues. The V and J ends lost 7 bases and 2 bases respectively, with 11 bases between them. CDR3 residues: CASTRTAQETQYF. The CDR3 DNA follows: TGTGCCAGCACCCGGACGGCACAAGAGACCCAGTACTTC.

The chain couples TRBV5-1 to TRBJ1-2; 12 bases match TRBD1. Germline trimming cut 4 bases from V and 4 bases from J; bases unmatched to any gene: 11. CDR3 size: 17 residues. Germline CDR1 is SGHRS and CDR2 is YFSETQ. Here the CDR3 DNA reads TGCGCCAGCAGCGTCTCCGGGACAGGGGGCGGCAGCTATGGCTACACCTTC. Residues: CASSVSGTGGGSYGYTF.

The V call is TRBV5-1, the J call TRBJ2-1; 7 bases fit TRBD2. This CDR3 is 15 amino acids long. V lost 0 bases to trimming and J lost 4 bases; unmatched junction nucleotides: 4. Germline CDR1 is SGHRS and CDR2 is YFSETQ. The CDR3: CASSLEGLPYNEQFF. DNA for the CDR3: TGCGCCAGCAGCTTGGAGGGACTACCATACAATGAGCAGTTCTTC. Combining the CDR3 with reference TRBV5-1 and TRBJ2-1 gives the whole variable domain KAGVTQTPRYLIKTRGQQVTLSCSPISGHRSVSWYQQTPGQGLQFLFEYFSETQRNKGNFPGRFSGRQFSNSRSEMNVSTLELGDSALYLCASSLEGLPYNEQFFGPGTRLTVL.